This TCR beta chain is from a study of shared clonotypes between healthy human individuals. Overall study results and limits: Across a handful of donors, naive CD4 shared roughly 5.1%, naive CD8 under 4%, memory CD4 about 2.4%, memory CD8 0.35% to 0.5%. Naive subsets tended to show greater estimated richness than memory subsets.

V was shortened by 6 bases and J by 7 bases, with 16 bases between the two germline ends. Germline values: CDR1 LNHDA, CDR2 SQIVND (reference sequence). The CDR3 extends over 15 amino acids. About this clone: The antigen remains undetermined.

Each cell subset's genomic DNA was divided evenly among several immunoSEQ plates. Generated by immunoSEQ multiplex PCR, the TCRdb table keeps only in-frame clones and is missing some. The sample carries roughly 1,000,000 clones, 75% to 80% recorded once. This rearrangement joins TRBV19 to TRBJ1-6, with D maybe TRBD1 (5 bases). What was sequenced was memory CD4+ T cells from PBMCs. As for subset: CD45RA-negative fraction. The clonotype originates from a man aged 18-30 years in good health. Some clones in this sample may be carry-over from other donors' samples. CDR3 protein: CASSDYGAHNSPLHF. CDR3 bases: TGTGCCAGTAGCGATTACGGGGCGCACAATTCACCCCTCCACTTT.